This section outlines one T cell receptor beta chain sequence together with its context. In the authors' methods: Estimation of nucleated cell counts was performed using reference gene primer amplification. This table comes from immunoSEQ multiplex PCR, and its TCRdb copy is limited to in-frame clones, with some not included. V and J calls and clone size are given by that table; D and trimming were obtained from the DNA. Found here are tens of thousands of clones, around four fifths of them singletons; the top ten hold roughly 18%. The sample is drawn from a study of blood T cell repertoires in COVID-19. The wider study: Both acute and convalescent COVID-19 samples were obtained from the United States, Italy and Spain.

The V end was cut by 2 bases, the J end by 4 bases, with 11 bases between. The CDR3 has 14 amino acids. Germline assignment: CDR1 MNHNS and CDR2 SASEGT. The sequence derives from a woman of 80 years or more with acute or convalescent COVID-19. V usage is TRBV6-1 and J usage is TRBJ1-2; D gene uncertain. The sequenced material came from peripheral blood. The CDR3 DNA sequence: TGTGCCAGCAGTGAAAGCAGGAGCGGCTATGGCTACACCTTC. Translation gives CASSESRSGYGYTF.